This TCR beta chain was sequenced during a study of T cell responses to AZD1222 COVID-19 vaccine. Profiled with immunoSEQ multiplex PCR; TCRdb holds only in-frame clones, not every one. The sample carries fewer than 200,000 clones, 94% recorded once. The table lists this clone with a few counts. The source of this sequence is an adult who received the AZD1222 COVID-19 vaccine. The sample was peripheral blood, taken 28 days after the second AZD1222 dose.

CDR3 DNA sequence: TGTGCCAGTAGTTTGGACAGCCAAGAGACCCAGTACTTC. Translation: CASSLDSQETQYF. J is TRBJ2-5 and V is TRBV19, with D possibly being TRBD1 (6 bases). The germline gives CDR1 LNHDA, CDR2 SQIVND (reference sequence). The CDR3 length is 13 residues. V lost 5 bases, J lost 1 base, and 8 bases lay in between.